These 12 T cell receptor beta chains were all obtained from the same sample, sequenced in a study of shared clonotypes between healthy human individuals. Method: immunoSEQ multiplex PCR; TCRdb's copy keeps in-frame clones and lacks some. In the table there are more than 2 million clones, about 95% of which are singletons. The sample consisted of naive CD4+ T cells sorted from blood. Subset denoted: CD45RA+ positively selected. These receptors all come from a man aged 18 to 29 in good health.

This chain links TRBV6-5 with TRBJ1-2; 7 bases fit TRBD1. CDR1 and CDR2 from the germline V gene are MNHEY and SVGAGI. V lost 6 bases to trimming and J lost 12 bases; unmatched junction nucleotides: 7. CDR3 size: 11 residues. The CDR3 spells CASRKEGANTF. The CDR3 bases are TGTGCCAGCAGAAAAGAGGGGGCTAACACCTTC.

The chain carries TRBV28 and TRBJ1-2; D is ambiguous. Germline V gene lookup returns CDR1 MDHEN and CDR2 SYDVKM. CDR3 length equals 12 residues. V dropped 7 bases and J dropped 5 bases, with 11 bases sitting between them. The CDR3 DNA is TGTGCCAGCAAACCGGGTCCTTATGGCTACACCTTC. It specifies CASKPGPYGYTF.

The genes are TRBV30 and TRBJ2-7; D may be TRBD1 (5 bases). CDR1 and CDR2 from the germline V gene are GTSNPN and SVGIG (reference sequence). This CDR3 is built from 14 residues. V lost 0 bases to trimming and J lost 6 bases, with 15 bases between them. CDR3 DNA sequence: TGTGCCTGGAGTGTTAATCTAAGGGGTGGCGAGCAGTACTTC. Translating gives CAWSVNLRGGEQYF.

This clone was counted a single time. The chain carries TRBV13 and TRBJ2-7; 13 nucleotides align to TRBD2. The CDR3 consists of 17 residues. After removal of 4 bases from V and 1 base from J, the junction contained 7 bases not matched to a gene. Germline lookup yields CDR1 PRHDT and CDR2 FYEKMQ (reference sequence). The CDR3, as DNA: TGTGCCAGCAGCTCAGGCGGACTAGCGGGAGCTTCCTACGAGCAGTACTTC. Amino acid sequence: CASSSGGLAGASYEQYF.

This CDR3 reads CASSEEGTGVGQYF. The DNA for the CDR3 is TGTGCCAGCAGTGAAGAGGGGACAGGGGTCGGGCAGTACTTC. The chain employs TRBV6-1 and TRBJ2-7; 10 positions agree with TRBD1. The V gene end was trimmed by 1 base and the J gene end by 9 bases; junction bases not matched to a gene: 6. The CDR3 contains 14 residues. Germline V lookup: CDR1 MNHNS, CDR2 SASEGT.

The V call is TRBV30, the J call TRBJ2-7, with D possibly TRBD1 on 5 matching bases. Per germline, CDR1 GTSNPN and CDR2 SVGIG (reference sequence). The CDR3 is made up of 13 amino acids. Trimming removed 6 bases from V and 0 bases from J, with 12 bases in between. This chain's CDR3 is CACGYRSSYEQYF. The DNA of the CDR3 is TGTGCCTGTGGGTACAGGAGCTCCTACGAGCAGTACTTC.

This chain links TRBV2 with TRBJ2-5; no firm D call. V was trimmed by 3 bases and J by 5 bases, leaving 13 bases between them. The CDR3 runs 14 residues. Germline values: CDR1 SNHLY, CDR2 FYNNEI. The CDR3 coding sequence is TGTGCCAGCAGTGACCCCGGCATCCTTGAGACCCAGTACTTC. Amino acid sequence: CASSDPGILETQYF.

The chain has TRBV6-5 and TRBJ1-2; the D gene is possibly TRBD1 (6 bases). The germline V gene encodes CDR1 MNHEY and CDR2 SVGAGI. The V end was cut by 6 bases, the J end by 0 bases, with 14 bases between. The CDR3 has 15 amino acids. The CDR3 spells CASSQGRGTNYGYTF. In DNA, the CDR3 is TGTGCCAGCAGCCAAGGCAGGGGCACTAACTATGGCTACACCTTC.

J is TRBJ2-2 and V is TRBV5-1, with D perhaps given as TRBD1 or TRBD2 (5 bases each). V was pared by 2 bases and J by 4 bases, with 9 bases between. The CDR3 runs to 14 residues. Per germline, CDR1 SGHRS and CDR2 YFSETQ. The CDR3 is CASSFRDPTGELFF. The CDR3 DNA sequence: TGCGCCAGCAGCTTCAGGGACCCCACCGGGGAGCTGTTTTTT. The full variable domain, with the rest looked up from reference TRBV5-1 and TRBJ2-2, is KAGVTQTPRYLIKTRGQQVTLSCSPISGHRSVSWYQQTPGQGLQFLFEYFSETQRNKGNFPGRFSGRQFSNSRSEMNVSTLELGDSALYLCASSFRDPTGELFFGEGSRLTVL.

This clone was counted a single time. The rearrangement uses TRBV7-2 and TRBJ2-2; 7 bases are shared with TRBD1. Germline V gene data show CDR1 as SGHTA and CDR2 as FQGNSA. CDR3 length equals 16 residues. V gave up 6 bases and J gave up 2 bases; unmatched junction bases: 9. CDR3 nucleotide sequence: TGTGCCAGCAGGCTACAGGGACAGCAAAACACCGGGGAGCTGTTTTTT. Translation: CASRLQGQQNTGELFF.

V gene TRBV6-6 combines with J gene TRBJ2-2; 7 bases agree with TRBD1. Trimming removed 4 bases from V and 0 bases from J; junction bases left unmatched: 2. The germline CDR1 and CDR2 sequences are MNHNY and SVGAGI (reference sequence). The CDR3 contains 15 residues. The CDR3 loop reads CASSSGTANTGELFF. The CDR3 region has the DNA TGTGCCAGCAGTTCCGGGACAGCGAACACCGGGGAGCTGTTTTTT.

The chain joins TRBV18 to TRBJ2-7; D is possibly TRBD1 (6 bases). CDR1 and CDR2 from the germline V gene are KGHSH and LQKENI. This CDR3 has 15 residues. Trimming removed 0 bases from V and 2 bases from J, with 11 bases in between. DNA for the CDR3: TGTGCCAGCTCACCACCCGCAGGGGCGCCCTACGAGCAGTACTTC. It encodes CASSPPAGAPYEQYF.